Listed below are T cell receptor beta chains from one sample, sequenced in a study of T cells in Graves' hyperthyroidism and ophthalmopathy. Each CDR3 protein is one row after TCRdb ran MiXCR on the multiplex PCR reads. This sample has roughly 300,000 distinct CDR3 sequences, with under 25% found just once. Sequenced sample: blood. The origin of the receptors is a woman aged 45-65 years with Graves' hyperthyroidism. The CDR3 runs from the conserved cysteine through the conserved F or W. Fields, in order: V gene, clone size, D gene, J gene, CDR3 DNA, CDR3 protein. D genes are given only for firm matches. Only some rows state a clone size, as once, few, many or a class for expanded clones.

TRBV28	once	TRBD1	TRBJ1-6	TGTGCCAGCAGCCTACTACAGGGGGATGATTCACCCCTCCACTTT	CASSLLQGDDSPLHF
TRBV18	few	NA	TRBJ2-5	TGTGCCAGCTCACCACCGCGGCCGGTGGAGACCCAGTACTTC	CASSPPRPVETQYF
TRBV19	many	NA	TRBJ2-3	TGTGCCAGTAGCCCATCGGTGGTCACAGATACGCAGTATTTT	CASSPSVVTDTQYF
TRBV28	many	TRBD2	TRBJ2-7	TGTGCCAGCAGCTCCCCGGGACTAGCACCCTACGAGCAGTACTTC	CASSSPGLAPYEQYF
TRBV18	many	NA	TRBJ2-1	TGTGCCAGCTCACGAGGGGGGATTGGCAATGAGCAGTTCTTC	CASSRGGIGNEQFF
TRBV27	many	TRBD2	TRBJ2-3	TGTGCCAGCAGCCGCATAGCGGGAAGCACAGATACGCAGTATTTT	CASSRIAGSTDTQYF
TRBV12-3/TRBV12-4	few	NA	TRBJ1-6	TGTGCCAGTCAAAGGGATGGAATACCCCTCCACTTT	CASQRDGIPLHF
TRBV6-1	many	NA	TRBJ1-1	TGTGCCAGCAGTGGCGGGACTGCCAACACTGAAGCTTTCTTT	CASSGGTANTEAFF
TRBV6-2/TRBV6-3	many	TRBD2	TRBJ2-1	TGTGCCAGCAGTATGTGGGCCCTAGCGGGACGCCCTTACAATGAGCAGTTCTTC	CASSMWALAGRPYNEQFF
TRBV18	many	NA	TRBJ1-1	TGTGCCAGCTCATCTTCGTCCGATTCAGAAGCTTTCTTT	CASSSSSDSEAFF
TRBV6-1	few	NA	TRBJ2-7	TGTGCCAGCAGTGAATCCGCCAGGGATGCCTACGAGCAGTACTTC	CASSESARDAYEQYF
TRBV12-3/TRBV12-4	NA	TRBD1	TRBJ1-2	TGTGCCAGCAGTTGGTACAGGGGTGTCTATGGCTACACCTTC	CASSWYRGVYGYTF
TRBV5-6	few	TRBD2	TRBJ2-1	TGTGCCAGCAGCCAACTAATCCCGGGACTAGGACACAATGAGCAGTTCTTC	CASSQLIPGLGHNEQFF
TRBV28	many	TRBD1	TRBJ1-5	TGTGCCAGCAGGCCGACAGGGGACTATCAGCCCCAGCATTTT	CASRPTGDYQPQHF
TRBV20-1	NA	NA	TRBJ2-1	TGCAGTGCTAATCCGATCTGGGCAGGCCAGAGCCATGAGCAGTTCTTC	CSANPIWAGQSHEQFF
TRBV7-2	many	NA	TRBJ2-7	TGTGCCAGCAGCTTGAACTCACGGGGAAGCTACGAGCAGTACTTC	CASSLNSRGSYEQYF
TRBV30	many	NA	TRBJ1-1	TGTGCCTGGAGTGTACAGACGAACACTGAAGCTTTCTTT	CAWSVQTNTEAFF
TRBV28	few	TRBD1	TRBJ2-2	TGTGCCAGCAGACAGGGGCGCACCGGGGAGCTGTTTTTT	CASRQGRTGELFF
TRBV7-9	few	NA	TRBJ1-1	TGTGCCAGCAGCTTCTGGACTCTTTCTGAAGCTTTCTTT	CASSFWTLSEAFF
TRBV6-9	NA	TRBD1	TRBJ2-1	TGTGCCAGCAGTTACTTAGGGGGCGCGGGCAATGAGCAGTTCTTC	CASSYLGGAGNEQFF
TRBV12-3/TRBV12-4	NA	NA	TRBJ2-7	TGTGCCAGCGGGACAAGGAGTTCTTACATCCGTTCCTACGAGCAGTACTTC	CASGTRSSYIRSYEQYF
TRBV11-2	many	TRBD1	TRBJ1-1	TGTGCCAGCAGCTCACGTCCGGGACAGGGGTACACTGAAGCTTTCTTT	CASSSRPGQGYTEAFF
TRBV2	many	TRBD2	TRBJ2-2	TGTGCCAGCAGAGAGCGGGAGACCGGGGAGCTGTTTTTT	CASRERETGELFF
TRBV20-1	many	TRBD1	TRBJ1-5	TGCAGTGCTGTTGCCGAACAGGGGCGTTTTGGTCAGCCCCAGCATTTT	CSAVAEQGRFGQPQHF
TRBV30	many	NA	TRBJ2-1	TGTGCCTACCGGAGGGACCGCCGAGGTGAGCAGTTCTTC	CAYRRDRRGEQFF
TRBV7-9	NA	NA	TRBJ2-3	TGTGCCAGCCCCCAAGGACTCTCCCAAGGGTCCACAGATACGCAGTATTTT	CASPQGLSQGSTDTQYF
TRBV18	many	TRBD1	TRBJ2-7	TGTGCCAGCTCACCGGGACAGGGGCTCTACGAGCAGTACTTC	CASSPGQGLYEQYF
TRBV12-3/TRBV12-4	many	NA	TRBJ1-1	TGTGCCAGCAATCAGGGGAACACTGAAGCTTTCTTT	CASNQGNTEAFF
TRBV28	many	NA	TRBJ1-5	TGTGCCAGCAGTTTTAGACAGGTGGGCGGTGGGCAGCCCCAGCATTTT	CASSFRQVGGGQPQHF
TRBV5-5	NA	NA	TRBJ1-2	TGTGCCAGCAGCTTGAAGGGGGGCGGCTACACCTTC	CASSLKGGGYTF
TRBV3-1	many	NA	TRBJ1-3	TGTGCCAGCAGCCTAGGGACTGTAGTAGTCTCTGGAAACACCATATATTTT	CASSLGTVVVSGNTIYF
TRBV7-2	once	NA	TRBJ2-1	TGTGCCAGCAGCCCCCGCCCGGACACGTTCTACAATGAGCAGTTCTTC	CASSPRPDTFYNEQFF
TRBV5-1	few	TRBD2	TRBJ2-3	TGCGCCAGCAGAGATCGCGGGGGGACCACAGATACGCAGTATTTT	CASRDRGGTTDTQYF
TRBV7-9	NA	TRBD2	TRBJ2-3	TGTGCCAGCAGCTTAGCCCCCGGGACTAGAGGTGGCACAGATACGCAGTATTTT	CASSLAPGTRGGTDTQYF
TRBV2	NA	NA	TRBJ2-7	TGTGCCAGCAGTGATCTGGTGGGTCGCTACGAGCAGTACTTC	CASSDLVGRYEQYF
TRBV20-1	many	NA	TRBJ2-7	TGCAGTGCTAGAGACCCCCGGGGCACCTACGAGCAGTACTTC	CSARDPRGTYEQYF
TRBV18	NA	NA	TRBJ1-2	TGTGCCAGCGCCGCCCGGGGAGCGGAGGGCTACACCTTC	CASAARGAEGYTF
TRBV28	many	NA	TRBJ2-1	TGTGCCAGCAGTTTAGCGGCACGGAAGAATGAGCAGTTCTTC	CASSLAARKNEQFF
TRBV12-3/TRBV12-4	many	NA	TRBJ2-5	TGTGCCAGCAGTTTAATTCAAGAGACCCAGTACTTC	CASSLIQETQYF
TRBV13	many	NA	TRBJ1-2	TGTGCCAGCAGCTCGAGACAGGAGTATGGCTACACCTTC	CASSSRQEYGYTF
TRBV6-6	many	NA	TRBJ2-7	TGTGCCAGCAGTTACTCGGGTGTCGGGGGGCCTTACGAGCAGTACTTC	CASSYSGVGGPYEQYF
TRBV5-8	NA	NA	TRBJ1-2	TGTGCCAGCAGTCACCAGGGATGGGCTGGCTACACCTTC	CASSHQGWAGYTF
TRBV11-2	many	TRBD1	TRBJ1-1	TGTGCCAGCAGCTTAGGGGACAGGGTTTGGAACACTGAAGCTTTCTTT	CASSLGDRVWNTEAFF
TRBV28	many	NA	TRBJ2-5	TGTGCCAGCAGTCCAAGAGCCGTGGGGACCCAGTACTTC	CASSPRAVGTQYF
TRBV3-1	few	TRBD2	TRBJ2-3	TGTGCCAGCAGCCAAGAAGCCGGGAGCGGGAGGCCAGATACGCAGTATTTT	CASSQEAGSGRPDTQYF
TRBV12-3/TRBV12-4	many	NA	TRBJ2-2	TGTGCCAGCAGCCCACCGCCCACCGGGGAGCTGTTTTTT	CASSPPPTGELFF
TRBV7-9	many	TRBD2	TRBJ2-1	TGTGCCAGCAGTCCCCGGACTAGCGGGAGTTACAATGAGCAGTTCTTC	CASSPRTSGSYNEQFF
TRBV30	NA	NA	TRBJ2-6	TGTGCCTGGAGTGTGGACCGACTCTCTGGGGCCAACGTCCTGACTTTC	CAWSVDRLSGANVLTF
TRBV11-1	few	TRBD1	TRBJ2-7	TGTGCCAGCAGCTTTTTGACAGGGGGTATAAACGAGCAGTACTTC	CASSFLTGGINEQYF
TRBV7-9	many	TRBD1	TRBJ1-2	TGTGCCAGCAGCTCCGAAACAGGGGGCATCTATGGCTACACCTTC	CASSSETGGIYGYTF
TRBV5-1	NA	NA	TRBJ2-1	TGCGCCAGCAGCTTCATTCTCGATAAGTTGCGGTTCTTC	CASSFILDKLRFF